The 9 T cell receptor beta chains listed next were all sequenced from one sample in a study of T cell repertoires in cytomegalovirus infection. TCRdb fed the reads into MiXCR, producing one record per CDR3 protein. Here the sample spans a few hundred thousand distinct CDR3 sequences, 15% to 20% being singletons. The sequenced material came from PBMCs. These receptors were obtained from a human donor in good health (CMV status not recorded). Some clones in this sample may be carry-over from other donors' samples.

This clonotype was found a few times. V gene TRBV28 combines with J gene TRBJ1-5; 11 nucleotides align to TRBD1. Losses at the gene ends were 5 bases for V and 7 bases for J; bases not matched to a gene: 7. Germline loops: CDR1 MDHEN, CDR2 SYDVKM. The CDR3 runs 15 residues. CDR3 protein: CASSDGQGAWQPQHF. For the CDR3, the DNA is TGTGCCAGCAGTGATGGACAGGGGGCCTGGCAGCCCCAGCATTTT.

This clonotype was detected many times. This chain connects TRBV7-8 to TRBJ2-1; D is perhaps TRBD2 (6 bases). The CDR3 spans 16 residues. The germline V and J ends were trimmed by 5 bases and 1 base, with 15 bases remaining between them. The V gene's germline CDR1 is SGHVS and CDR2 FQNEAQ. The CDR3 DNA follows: TGTGCCAGCAGCCAAGAGGGACTCTTATCCTACAATGAGCAGTTCTTC. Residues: CASSQEGLLSYNEQFF.

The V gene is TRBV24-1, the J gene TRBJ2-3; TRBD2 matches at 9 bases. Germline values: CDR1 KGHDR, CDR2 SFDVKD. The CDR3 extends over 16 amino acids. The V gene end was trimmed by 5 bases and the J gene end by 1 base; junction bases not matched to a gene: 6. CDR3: CATSAWRGGRTDTQYF. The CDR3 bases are TGTGCCACCAGTGCCTGGCGGGGGGGGCGCACAGATACGCAGTATTTT.

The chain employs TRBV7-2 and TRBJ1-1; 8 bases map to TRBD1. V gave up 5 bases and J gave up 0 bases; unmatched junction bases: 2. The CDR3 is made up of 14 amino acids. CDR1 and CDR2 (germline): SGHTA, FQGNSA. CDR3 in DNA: TGTGCCAGCAGCCCGACAGGGGTGAACACTGAAGCTTTCTTT. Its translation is CASSPTGVNTEAFF.

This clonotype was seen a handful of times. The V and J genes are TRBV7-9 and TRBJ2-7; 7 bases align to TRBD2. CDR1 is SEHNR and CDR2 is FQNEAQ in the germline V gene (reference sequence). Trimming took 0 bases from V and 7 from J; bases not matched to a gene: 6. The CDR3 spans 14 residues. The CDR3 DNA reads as TGTGCCAGCAGCTTAGCGGGAGGGCCTAGGGAGCAGTACTTC. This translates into CASSLAGGPREQYF.

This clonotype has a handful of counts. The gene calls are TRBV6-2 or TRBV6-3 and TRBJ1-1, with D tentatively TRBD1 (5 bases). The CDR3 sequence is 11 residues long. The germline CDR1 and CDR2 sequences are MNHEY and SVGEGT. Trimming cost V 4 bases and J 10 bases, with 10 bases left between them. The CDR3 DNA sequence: TGTGCCAGCAGTTCAGGGAGGGGAGCTTTCTTT. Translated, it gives CASSSGRGAFF.

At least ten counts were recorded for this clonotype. The CDR3 reads CASSFSSLTQYF. CDR3 bases: TGTGCCAGCAGCTTTTCTTCCCTGACCCAGTACTTC. The chain has TRBV7-8 and TRBJ2-5; D unclear. V was trimmed by 3 bases and J by 7 bases, leaving 9 bases between them. This CDR3 has 12 residues. CDR1 is SGHVS, CDR2 FQNEAQ, per germline.

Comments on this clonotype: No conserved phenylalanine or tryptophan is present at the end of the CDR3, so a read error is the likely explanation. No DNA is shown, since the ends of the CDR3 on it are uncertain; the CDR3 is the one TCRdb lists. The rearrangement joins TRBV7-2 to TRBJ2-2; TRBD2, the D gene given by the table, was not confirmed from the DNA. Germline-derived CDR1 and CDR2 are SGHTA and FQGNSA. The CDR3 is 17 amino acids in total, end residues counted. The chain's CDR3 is CASSLVGRGVSGGPPQL.

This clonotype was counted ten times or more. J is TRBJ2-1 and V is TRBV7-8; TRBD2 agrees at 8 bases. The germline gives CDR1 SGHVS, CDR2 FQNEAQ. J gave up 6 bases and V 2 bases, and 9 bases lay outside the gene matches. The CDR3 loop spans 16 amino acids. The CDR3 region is CASSLYFGREGNEQFF. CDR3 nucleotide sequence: TGTGCCAGCAGCTTATATTTCGGGAGGGAGGGCAATGAGCAGTTCTTC.